What follows is one T cell receptor (beta chain) and its context. These data are taken from a study of blood T cell repertoires in COVID-19. Background on the study: The United States, Italy and Spain provided the acute and convalescent COVID-19 samples. PBMCs, B-cell-depleted T cells, or T cells were the source of the cDNA or gDNA that made up the material.

In germline, CDR1 is SNHLY, CDR2 FYNNEI. This CDR3 is built from 14 residues. Trimming pared 7 bases from V and 1 base from J, leaving 12 bases between. How the authors handled the data: Reference gene primer amplification in the assay estimated nucleated cell counts. Data came from immunoSEQ multiplex PCR; TCRdb stores just in-frame clones and leaves some out. Clonal size and the V and J genes are those of that table, whereas D and trimming came from the DNA. The sample holds 120,000 or so clones, roughly 85% seen once. The TCR comes from a woman older than 75 with active or convalescent COVID-19. Specimen: peripheral blood. The rearrangement joins TRBV2 to TRBJ2-3; D is perhaps TRBD2 (6 bases). DNA of the CDR3: TGTGCCAGCATGGGGGAGCGGGGCACAGATACGCAGTATTTT. Protein: CASMGERGTDTQYF.